These T cell receptor beta chains were read from a single sample in a study of blood T cell repertoires in COVID-19. Sequenced by immunoSEQ multiplex PCR; TCRdb stores in-frame clones only, minus some. The profile shows around 100,000 clones, almost 90% of them singletons. The sample comprised peripheral blood. Receptor source: a human donor in a cohort sampled during active COVID-19. CDR3s include the opening cysteine and the closing phenylalanine or tryptophan. D genes are given only for firm matches. The size field is filled for only some rows; it gives once, few, many or a size class.

abundance | j_gene | v_gene | d_gene | CDR3nt | CDR3aa
NA | TRBJ2-2 | TRBV5-1 | NA | TGCGCCAGCAGCTTGGCCACCCCAGCGACCGGGGAGCTGTTTTTT | CASSLATPATGELFF
NA | TRBJ1-1 | TRBV6-5 | TRBD1 | TGTGCCAGCAGTTACTCGATCCCCGGACAGGGTACTGAAGCTTTCTTT | CASSYSIPGQGTEAFF
NA | TRBJ2-7 | TRBV4-3 | NA | TGCGCCAGCAGCCAAGATCCGGACTTCTACTACGAGCAGTACTTC | CASSQDPDFYYEQYF
NA | TRBJ2-7 | TRBV5-4 | TRBD2 | TGTGCCAGCAGCCCCGGGAGGGGAATAGGCTCCTACGAGCAGTACTTC | CASSPGRGIGSYEQYF
NA | TRBJ2-7 | TRBV2 | NA | TGTGCCAGCAGTGAACAGGGGCCTAGCCTTAACCACTACGAGCAGTACTTC | CASSEQGPSLNHYEQYF
once | TRBJ2-1 | TRBV5-1 | TRBD1 | TGCGCCAGCAGCTTGCTGTTCCCTACGGGACAGGGATACAATGAGCAGTTCTTC | CASSLLFPTGQGYNEQFF
NA | TRBJ1-2 | TRBV6-6 | NA | TGTGCCAGTAACAGGGTTTGGGGCTACACCTTC | CASNRVWGYTF
NA | TRBJ1-2 | TRBV5-4 | NA | TGTGCCAGCAGCTTGGAGCCTGTGGGGAGGGGAAGTGCTGGCTACACCTTC | CASSLEPVGRGSAGYTF
NA | TRBJ2-1 | TRBV6-4 | TRBD2 | TGTGCCAGCTTCCGAAGGACCGAGCGGGACTACAATGAGCAGTTCTTC | CASFRRTERDYNEQFF
NA | TRBJ2-1 | TRBV11-2 | TRBD2 | TGTGCCAGCAGCTTGTTTAGCGGGAGGTTCTTCAATGAGCAGTTCTTC | CASSLFSGRFFNEQFF
NA | TRBJ2-7 | TRBV28 | TRBD1 | TGTGCCAGCAGTTTTAGTGGGACAGTGCTCATAGCCTCCTCCTACGAGCAGTACTTC | CASSFSGTVLIASSYEQYF
NA | TRBJ2-7 | TRBV11-1 | TRBD1 | TGTGCCAGCAGCTTAGACAGGGGGGCTTCGGGGGAGCAGTACTTC | CASSLDRGASGEQYF
NA | TRBJ2-7 | TRBV7-2 | NA | TGTGCCAGCAGCTTAGACCCACGGAGGGGGGGGGAGCAGTACTTC | CASSLDPRRGGEQYF
NA | TRBJ2-2 | TRBV2 | NA | TGTGCCAGCGGCTACAGGGCGGGCGGGGAGCTGTTTTTT | CASGYRAGGELFF
NA | TRBJ2-1 | TRBV13 | TRBD2 | TGTGCCAGCAGCCCAAGGACTAGCGGCTACAATGAGCAGTTCTTC | CASSPRTSGYNEQFF
NA | TRBJ1-4 | TRBV5-4 | TRBD1 | TGTGCCAGCAGCCGACAGGGATCTAATGAAAAACTGTTTTTT | CASSRQGSNEKLFF
NA | TRBJ1-2 | TRBV19 | TRBD1 | TGTGCCAGTAGTACCGGGACAGGGGGATTTCAAGGAGGCTACACCTTC | CASSTGTGGFQGGYTF
NA | TRBJ2-3 | TRBV27 | TRBD2 | TGTGCCAGCAGTTCGCGGTCCGGGACTAGCTGGGGATGGGGCACAGATACGCAGTATTTT | CASSSRSGTSWGWGTDTQYF
NA | TRBJ1-1 | TRBV5-1 | NA | TGCGCCAGCGCTACGGGGGGCAACACTGAAGCTTTCTTT | CASATGGNTEAFF
NA | TRBJ2-3 | TRBV7-6 | TRBD1 | TGTGCCAGCAGCAAAATGCGGACAGGTAGCACAGATACGCAGTATTTT | CASSKMRTGSTDTQYF
NA | TRBJ2-2 | TRBV4-2 | TRBD2 | TGTGCCAGCAGCCAAGATCTAGCGGTGAACACCGGGGAGCTGTTTTTT | CASSQDLAVNTGELFF
NA | TRBJ2-7 | TRBV4-2 | TRBD2 | TGTGCCAGCAGCCCCGGAACGGCTAGCGGCCGGTACGAGCAGTACTTC | CASSPGTASGRYEQYF
NA | TRBJ2-1 | TRBV7-9 | TRBD1 | TGTGCCAGCAGCTTAGATGTCGGGACAGGGGTTAATGAGCAGTTCTTC | CASSLDVGTGVNEQFF
NA | TRBJ2-6 | TRBV2 | TRBD1 | TGTGCCAGCAGGCTACAGGGGACTGGGGCCAACGTCCTGACTTTC | CASRLQGTGANVLTF